Each of the 13 T cell receptor beta chains below was sequenced from the same sample in a study of OX40 agonist ivuxolimab in advanced cancers. Method: immunoSEQ multiplex PCR; TCRdb's copy keeps in-frame clones and lacks some. Among 70,000 to 95,000 clones listed, around 92% were seen once. The sample was CD4+ or CD8+ T cells sorted from blood, taken in a trial of the OX40 agonist ivuxolimab. These receptors all stem from an adult with an advanced solid tumor such as melanoma, head and neck, liver or kidney cancer.

The CDR3 DNA is TGTGCCAGCAGTTTATTACGGGGGCGCGGTGGCTACACCTTC. Encoded protein: CASSLLRGRGGYTF. The chain has TRBV27 and TRBJ1-2, with D perhaps TRBD1 (6 bases). The germline V and J ends were trimmed by 1 base and 7 bases, with 13 bases remaining between them. The length of the CDR3 is 14 residues. The germline V gene has CDR1 MNHEY and CDR2 SMNVEV (reference sequence).

The rearrangement joins TRBV9 to TRBJ2-3; 11 positions agree with TRBD1. Trimming at V came to 4 bases and at J to 7 bases, leaving 14 bases not matched to a gene. The CDR3 is 17 amino acids. CDR1 and CDR2 from the germline V gene are SGDLS and YYNGEE. Here the CDR3 reads CASSPLAGQGVSHTQYF. In nucleotides, the CDR3 is TGTGCCAGCAGCCCCCTGGCGGGACAGGGGGTATCTCATACGCAGTATTTT.

This chain connects TRBV15 to TRBJ2-3; no clear D. Germline values: CDR1 LNHNV, CDR2 YYDKDF (reference sequence). The V end was cut by 0 bases, the J end by 4 bases, with 11 bases between. The CDR3 consists of 15 residues. The CDR3 loop reads CATSREVTSPDTQYF. DNA of the CDR3: TGTGCCACCAGCAGAGAAGTGACTTCCCCAGATACGCAGTATTTT.

This chain connects TRBV11-3 to TRBJ2-1; tentatively, D is TRBD2 (5 bases). V shed 0 bases and J shed 10 bases, with 10 bases lying between them. Looked up from germline, CDR1 is SGHNT and CDR2 is YENEEA. The CDR3 sequence is 13 residues long. The CDR3 loop reads CASSLDEGPEQFF. CDR3 nucleotide sequence: TGTGCCAGCAGCTTAGATGAGGGCCCCGAGCAGTTCTTC.

This clone has just a few counts. The chain links TRBV29-1 to TRBJ2-3; D remains ambiguous. CDR1 SQVTM and CDR2 ANQGSEA come from the germline V gene. Trimming stripped 2 bases from V and 1 base from J, with 7 bases between. This CDR3 spans 13 amino acids. DNA for the CDR3: TGCAGCGTTGAAACAGAAGGCACAGATACGCAGTATTTT. This encodes CSVETEGTDTQYF.

V usage is TRBV5-6 and J usage is TRBJ2-5; D is unclear. The CDR3 is 11 residues long. Trimming took 4 bases from V and 3 from J, leaving 4 bases between them. In germline, CDR1 is SGHDT, CDR2 YYEEEE. CDR3 nucleotide sequence: TGTGCCAGCAGCCGCAAAGAGACCCAGTACTTC. Its protein is CASSRKETQYF.

CDR3 nucleotides: TGTGCCAGCAGTCCAAGGACAGGGGGCACTGAAGCTTTCTTT. The encoded protein is CASSPRTGGTEAFF. The rearrangement uses TRBV27 and TRBJ1-1, with 10 bases that match TRBD1. The CDR3 is 14 residues long. The trim removed 5 bases at V and 4 bases at J, leaving 4 bases unmatched. CDR1 and CDR2 (germline): MNHEY, SMNVEV (reference sequence).

The chain carries TRBV7-2 and TRBJ2-5; TRBD1 matches at 8 bases. The CDR3 is 16 amino acids. Per the germline V gene, CDR1 is SGHTA and CDR2 is FQGNSA. V was pared by 2 bases and J by 5 bases, with 10 bases of the junction left unmatched. CDR3 loop: CASSLLGQGVGETQYF. CDR3 sequence (DNA): TGTGCCAGCAGCTTATTAGGACAGGGAGTTGGCGAGACCCAGTACTTC. Full variable domain (rest looked up from reference TRBV7-2 and TRBJ2-5): GAGVSQSPSNKVTEKGKDVELRCDPISGHTALYWYRQSLGQGLEFLIYFQGNSAPDKSGLPSDRFSAERTGGSVSTLTIQRTQQEDSAVYLCASSLLGQGVGETQYFGPGTRLLVL.

The chain has TRBV14 and TRBJ2-7; D remains unclear. Per the germline V gene, CDR1 is SGHDN and CDR2 is FVKESK. The V gene lost 1 base and the J gene lost 5 bases, with 3 bases spanning the gap. The length of the CDR3 is 11 residues. DNA of the CDR3: TGTGCCAGCAGCCAAGGGAACGAGCAGTACTTC. Amino acid sequence: CASSQGNEQYF.

The CDR3 nucleotides read TGTGCCAGCAGTGCTCTGGGGGGAGCAAATCAGCCCCAGCATTTT. Its translation: CASSALGGANQPQHF. V usage is TRBV2 and J usage is TRBJ1-5; TRBD1 might be the D (5 bases). V was cut by 4 bases and J by 4 bases, with 14 bases left in between. Looked up from germline, CDR1 is SNHLY and CDR2 is FYNNEI. This CDR3 region has 15 residues.

This clone was observed a single time. The V gene is TRBV28, the J gene TRBJ2-7; the D gene is possibly TRBD1 (5 bases). With 6 bases removed from V and 3 bases from J, the gap between germline ends came to 9 bases. This CDR3 region has 12 residues. CDR1 and CDR2 (germline): MDHEN, SYDVKM. CDR3 DNA sequence: TGTGCCAGCAGGGCAGGGCACTACGAGCAGTACTTC. Protein sequence: CASRAGHYEQYF.

The rearrangement uses TRBV4-2 and TRBJ2-2; D is possibly TRBD2 (6 bases). CDR3 length: 15 amino acids. Trimming took 4 bases from V and 7 from J, leaving 16 bases between them. From germline, CDR1 is LGHNA and CDR2 YNFKEQ. The CDR3 DNA reads TGTGCCAGCAGCCCAGGAGGTTCGGGAGACGGGGAGCTGTTTTTT. It translates to CASSPGGSGDGELFF.

The chain joins TRBV18 to TRBJ2-7; TRBD1 agrees at 12 bases. Trimming removed 0 bases from V and 3 bases from J; junction bases left unmatched: 3. There are 16 residues in the CDR3. Germline values: CDR1 KGHSH, CDR2 LQKENI. The CDR3 DNA reads TGTGCCAGCTCACCACCAGGGACAGGGGGCTTCTACGAGCAGTACTTC. Amino acid sequence: CASSPPGTGGFYEQYF.